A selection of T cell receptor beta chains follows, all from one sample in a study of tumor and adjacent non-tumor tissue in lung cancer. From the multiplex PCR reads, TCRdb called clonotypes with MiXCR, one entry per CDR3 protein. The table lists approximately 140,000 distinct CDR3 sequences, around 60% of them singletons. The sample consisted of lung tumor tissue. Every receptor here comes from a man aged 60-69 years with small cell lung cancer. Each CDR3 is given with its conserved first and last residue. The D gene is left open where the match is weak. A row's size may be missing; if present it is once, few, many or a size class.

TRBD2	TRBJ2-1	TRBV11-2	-	TGTGGCAGTAGCTCTGGACTAGGAACATACAATGAGCAGTTCTTC	CGSSSGLGTYNEQFF
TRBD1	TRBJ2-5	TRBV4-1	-	TGCGCCAGTAGCCAATATGGGACAGGGGGCGGCGAGACCCAGTACTTC	CASSQYGTGGGETQYF
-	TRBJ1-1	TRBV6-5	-	TGTGCCAGCAGTTACGATCAGGGGGAAGCTTTCTTT	CASSYDQGEAFF
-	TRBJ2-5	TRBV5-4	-	TGTGCCAGCAGCTTTTTAGAGACCCAGTACTTC	CASSFLETQYF
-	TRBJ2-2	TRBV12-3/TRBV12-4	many	TGTGCCAGCAGTTTAGTTCCGCGGCGGAACACCGGGGAGCTGTTTTTT	CASSLVPRRNTGELFF
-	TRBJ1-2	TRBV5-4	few	TGTGCCAGCAGCCTGTACCAGGGAGAAGGTGGCTACACCTTC	CASSLYQGEGGYTF
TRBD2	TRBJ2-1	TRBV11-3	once	TGTGCCAGGAGCCCCCAAGCGGGGTCCTACAATGAGCAGTTCTTC	CARSPQAGSYNEQFF
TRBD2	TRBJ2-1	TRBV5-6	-	TGTGCCAGCAGCTCTCTGGGGCGTGACCCTAGCGGGGGGTACAATGAGCAGTTCTTC	CASSSLGRDPSGGYNEQFF
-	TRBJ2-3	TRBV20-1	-	TGCGGTGCTCCCGCGGTGGGGGTGGGTGATACGCAGTATTTT	CGAPAVGVGDTQYF
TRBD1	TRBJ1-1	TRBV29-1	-	TGCACCGTTGATCCGTTAGGCCAGGGGGCTGAAGCTTTCTTT	CTVDPLGQGAEAFF
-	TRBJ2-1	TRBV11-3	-	TGTGCCATCAGCACAAAGAATGAGTATGATCAGTTCTTC	CAISTKNEYDQFF
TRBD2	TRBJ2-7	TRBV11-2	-	TGTGCCAGCTGCTTAGCACGGGAGGCAGGAAGCGAGCAGTACTTC	CASCLAREAGSEQYF
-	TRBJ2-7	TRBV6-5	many	TGTGCCAGCAGACCACCAGGGAAGGACGAGCAGTACTTC	CASRPPGKDEQYF
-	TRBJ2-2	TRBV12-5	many	TGTGCTAGTGGTTGGGACCTCTCGAACACCGGGGAGCTGTTTTTT	CASGWDLSNTGELFF
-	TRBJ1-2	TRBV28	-	TGTGCCAGCAGGCAGGCCATTGTAAGGGGCTACATCTTC	CASRQAIVRGYIF
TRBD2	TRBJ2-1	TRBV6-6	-	TGTGCCAGTTGTGAATTAGCGGGAGGTGGCAATGAGCAGATCTTC	CASCELAGGGNEQIF
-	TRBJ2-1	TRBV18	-	TGTGCCAGCTCTCCCCAGACGGGGTACAATGAGCAGTTCTTC	CASSPQTGYNEQFF
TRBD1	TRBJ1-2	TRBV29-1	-	TGCAGCGTTGAAAGGGACAGGGTTGGCTACACCTTC	CSVERDRVGYTF
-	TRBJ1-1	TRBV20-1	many	TGCAGTGCTAGAATCGAGAACACTGAAGCTTTCTTT	CSARIENTEAFF
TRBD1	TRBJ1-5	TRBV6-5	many	TGTGCCAGCAGTTCCGGGACAGGGTTCAATCAGCCCCAGCATTTT	CASSSGTGFNQPQHF
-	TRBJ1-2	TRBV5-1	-	TGCGCCAGCAGCGACAGGCGACTCGATGGCTACACCTTC	CASSDRRLDGYTF
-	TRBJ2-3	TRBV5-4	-	TGTACTAGCAGCCCGTCAGGCGGAGATACGCAGTATTTT	CTSSPSGGDTQYF
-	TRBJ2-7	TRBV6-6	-	TGTGCCAGCTTCTACGCACAGGGAACCTACGAGCAGTACTTC	CASFYAQGTYEQYF
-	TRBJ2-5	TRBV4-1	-	TGCGCCAGCAGCCAAGGGACAGTCGGGGAGACCCAGTACTTC	CASSQGTVGETQYF
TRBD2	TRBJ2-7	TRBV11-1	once	TGTGCCAGCAGCGCACCGGGACTAGCGGACCCCTACGAGCAGTACTTC	CASSAPGLADPYEQYF
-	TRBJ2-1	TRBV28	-	TGTGCCAGCAGTTTGCTAGACCTCAATGAGGAGTTCTTC	CASSLLDLNEEFF
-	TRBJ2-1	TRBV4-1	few	TGCGCCAGCAGCCTTGGGCGGGACAGCTCCTACAATGAGCAGTTCTTC	CASSLGRDSSYNEQFF
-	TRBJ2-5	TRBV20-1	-	TGCAGTGCTAGAGATCCCAGGACCCTGGAGATCCAGTACTTC	CSARDPRTLEIQYF
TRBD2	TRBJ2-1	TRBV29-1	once	TGCAGCTCAGAGGGACTAGCGGGAGGGCGCGAGCAGTTCTTC	CSSEGLAGGREQFF
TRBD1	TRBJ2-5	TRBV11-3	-	TGTAACAGCAGCGATGACAGGGGGTCCCAAGAGACCCAGTACTTC	CNSSDDRGSQETQYF
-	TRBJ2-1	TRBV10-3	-	TGTGCCATCAGCGAGTCGGTTCCGATCCGGGACGAGCAGTTCTTC	CAISESVPIRDEQFF
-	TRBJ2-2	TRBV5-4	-	TGTGCCAGCCGCATGAGGGAACACACCGGGGAGCTGTTCTTT	CASRMREHTGELFF